One sample yielded the 26 T cell receptor beta chains listed below, sequenced in a study of blood T cells in healthy people across ages. Combining a sample-barcoded 5' primer with a J-beta primer mix, a second PCR ran for roughly 7 to 12 cycles. Each CDR3 protein gets one entry after TCRdb re-called the 5' RACE reads with MiXCR. The sample contains roughly 640,000 distinct CDR3 sequences, about 30% of which appear only once. Sequences were obtained from blood. The origin of the receptors is a woman aged 80 or over in good health.

On this clonotype itself: A much larger clone is a single base away; this may be a read error. The V and J genes are TRBV6-2 or TRBV6-3 and TRBJ1-2; D is uncertain. The CDR3 is 13 residues long. CDR1 is MNHEY, CDR2 SVGEGT, per germline. The CDR3 DNA is TGTGCCTGCAGTCGGGCCGATATCTATGGCTACACCTTC. Protein sequence: CACSRADIYGYTF.

Worth noting for this clonotype: A much larger clonotype is one base distant, so this may be a read error. V and J are TRBV27 and TRBJ1-2; a possible D gene is TRBD1 (6 bases). The V and J ends lost 4 bases and 8 bases respectively, with 17 bases between them. Germline-derived CDR1 and CDR2 are MNHEY and SMNVEV (reference sequence). The CDR3 covers 14 residues. The CDR3 DNA reads as TGTGCCAGCAGTTGGGGGGGGCAAGTTTCCGGCTACACCTTC. Translated: CASSWGGQVSGYTF.

This clonotype was found many times. V gene TRBV7-2 combines with J gene TRBJ2-4; 7 bases are shared with TRBD1. Germline-derived CDR1 and CDR2 are SGHTA and FQGNSA. This CDR3 is built from 14 residues. The V gene end was trimmed by 5 bases and the J gene end by 9 bases; junction bases not matched to a gene: 10. This CDR3 is CASSETGSGFIQYF. The CDR3 DNA sequence: TGTGCCAGCAGCGAGACAGGGAGTGGATTCATTCAGTACTTC.

This clonotype showed up just a few times. This sequence joins TRBV12-3 or TRBV12-4 and TRBJ1-1; 8 nucleotides align to TRBD1. V shed 4 bases, J shed 1 base, and the junction held 2 bases outside the gene matches. The CDR3 runs to 14 residues. CDR3 loop: CASSYDRGNTEAFF. CDR3 nucleotides: TGTGCCAGCAGTTACGACAGGGGGAACACTGAAGCTTTCTTT.

The chain employs TRBV5-1 and TRBJ2-5; 9 nucleotides agree with TRBD2. The germline CDR1 and CDR2 sequences are SGHRS and YFSETQ. V trimming: 4 bases; J trimming: 3 bases; junction bases outside the gene matches: 10. This CDR3 is built from 16 residues. The CDR3 DNA reads TGCGCCAGCAGCAGTCAAGCGGGAGGTTATGAAGAGACCCAGTACTTC. It encodes CASSSQAGGYEETQYF.

This clonotype was seen many times. This CDR3 is CASSLVGGSSYEQYF. The CDR3 DNA reads TGTGCCAGCAGCTTAGTCGGGGGCAGCTCCTACGAGCAGTACTTC. The chain uses TRBV7-2 and TRBJ2-7; D is tentatively TRBD1 or TRBD2 (6 bases each). This CDR3 region has 15 residues. CDR1 SGHTA and CDR2 FQGNSA come from the germline V gene. Trimming took off 1 base at V and 0 bases at J, with 10 bases between the two ends.

On this clonotype itself: Since a much larger clone is just one base distant, this may be a read error. The chain uses TRBV29-1 and TRBJ1-5; 9 bases map to TRBD1. The CDR3 spans 14 residues. The germline V gene encodes CDR1 SQVTM and CDR2 ANQGSEA. CDR3 residues: CGVNSGQGNQPQHF. The CDR3 DNA is TGCGGCGTGAACTCGGGACAGGGTAATCAGCCCCAGCATTTT.

This clonotype was observed a handful of times. The chain carries TRBV5-1 and TRBJ1-2, with D tentatively TRBD1 (5 bases). The V gene's germline CDR1 is SGHRS and CDR2 YFSETQ. Trimming removed 0 bases at V and 6 bases at J, with 18 bases between. The CDR3 totals 16 residues. The CDR3 here is CASSLAPGTRGDGYTF. The CDR3 region has the DNA TGCGCCAGCAGCTTGGCCCCCGGCACCCGAGGGGATGGCTACACCTTC.

Turning to this clonotype: Possible read error: a much larger clone is one base away. The rearrangement joins TRBV29-1 to TRBJ2-5, with 11 bases fitting TRBD2. V dropped 5 bases and J dropped 11; count of bases not matched to a gene: 13. The germline CDR1 and CDR2 sequences are SQVTM and ANQGSEA. This CDR3 region has 14 residues. The CDR3 region is CSVSLAGGHNEQYF. CDR3 sequence (DNA): TGCAGCGTTTCCTTAGCGGGGGGGCACAATGAGCAGTACTTC. The full variable domain, in which reference TRBV29-1 and TRBJ2-5 provide the parts outside the CDR3, is SAVISQKPSRDICQRGTSLTIQCQVDSQVTMMFWYRQQPGQSLTLIATANQGSEATYESGFVIDKFPISRPNLTFSTLTVSNMSPEDSSIYLCSVSLAGGHNEQYFGPGTRLLVL.

In DNA form, the CDR3 reads TGTGCCAGCACCCCATCTGGACAGGGCGGCTATGGCTACACCTTC. Protein product: CASTPSGQGGYGYTF. The V gene is TRBV7-9, the J gene TRBJ1-2, with 8 nucleotides matching TRBD1. Trimming at V came to 7 bases and at J to 4 bases, leaving 11 bases not matched to a gene. The germline CDR1 and CDR2 sequences are SEHNR and FQNEAQ (reference sequence). The CDR3 consists of 15 residues.

At least ten counts were recorded for this clonotype. The chain carries TRBV9 and TRBJ2-5; 7 nucleotides match TRBD2. Germline V gene data show CDR1 as SGDLS and CDR2 as YYNGEE. The CDR3 is 15 residues long. J was trimmed by 2 bases and V by 2 bases; bases with no gene match: 6. The CDR3 is CASSVGGVPQETQYF. The CDR3 region has the DNA TGTGCCAGCAGCGTGGGGGGGGTACCACAAGAGACCCAGTACTTC.

At least ten counts were recorded for this clonotype. V gene TRBV5-5 combines with J gene TRBJ2-7, with TRBD1 identical over 7 bases. CDR1 SGHKS and CDR2 YYEKEE come from the germline V gene (reference sequence). The CDR3 length is 13 residues. Trimming cost V 5 bases and J 7 bases; bases outside gene matches: 9. The CDR3 loop is CASRRAGGGEQYF. CDR3 DNA sequence: TGTGCCAGCAGAAGGGCAGGGGGTGGGGAGCAGTACTTC.

A single count supports this clonotype. This rearrangement joins TRBV30 to TRBJ2-1, with 10 positions matching TRBD2. The CDR3 is 15 amino acids. CDR1 is GTSNPN and CDR2 is SVGIG in the germline V gene (reference sequence). V dropped 1 base and J dropped 8; count of bases not matched to a gene: 8. The CDR3 sequence: CAWSAPGLASHEQFF. The CDR3 nucleotides read TGTGCCTGGAGTGCCCCGGGACTAGCGTCCCATGAGCAGTTCTTC.

Many counts were recorded for this clonotype. The chain carries TRBV12-3 or TRBV12-4 and TRBJ2-7; TRBD2 matches 8 bases. V was clipped by 5 bases and J by 0 bases; unmatched bases: 6. CDR3 size: 15 residues. This CDR3 is CASSGGGLSSYEQYF. The CDR3, as DNA: TGTGCCAGCAGTGGCGGGGGGCTTAGCTCCTACGAGCAGTACTTC.

This clonotype was recorded at least ten times. This chain connects TRBV20-1 to TRBJ2-1; either TRBD1 or TRBD2 may fit D (5 bases each). V lost 5 bases, J lost 6 bases, and 17 bases lay in between. Germline V gene data show CDR1 as DFQATT and CDR2 as SNEGSKA (reference sequence). There are 14 residues in the CDR3. This chain's CDR3 is CSASTGAASNEQFF. The CDR3 nucleotides read TGCAGTGCTTCTACCGGGGCTGCCTCCAATGAGCAGTTCTTC.

This clonotype has ten or more counts. The chain carries TRBV11-2 and TRBJ2-5, with 11 bases that match TRBD1. The CDR3 extends over 17 amino acids. Germline V gene sequence: CDR1 SGHAT, CDR2 FQNNGV. The V segment lost 1 base and the J segment 5 bases; nucleotides outside the gene matches: 9. The CDR3 region is CASSLGFGTGGEETQYF. CDR3 coding DNA: TGTGCCAGCAGCTTAGGTTTCGGGACAGGGGGAGAGGAGACCCAGTACTTC.

J is TRBJ2-7 and V is TRBV5-1; D may be TRBD1 (6 bases). CDR3 length: 14 residues. The V and J ends lost 0 bases and 5 bases respectively, with 12 bases between them. Germline V gene data show CDR1 as SGHRS and CDR2 as YFSETQ. CDR3 nucleotides: TGCGCCAGCAGCTTGGTGACAGGCATGCACGAGCAGTACTTC. It specifies CASSLVTGMHEQYF.

This clonotype has ten or more counts. CDR3 region: CSARWDRSYEQYF. The CDR3 DNA reads TGCAGTGCTAGATGGGACAGATCCTACGAGCAGTACTTC. The V gene is TRBV20-1, the J gene TRBJ2-7, with 7 bases identical to TRBD1. CDR3 length: 13 amino acids. V was clipped by 2 bases and J by 1 base; unmatched bases: 2. Germline values: CDR1 DFQATT, CDR2 SNEGSKA (reference sequence).

This clonotype was seen at least ten times. This chain links TRBV20-1 with TRBJ2-5; 13 positions match TRBD2. The length of the CDR3 is 16 residues. The germline V gene encodes CDR1 DFQATT and CDR2 SNEGSKA (reference sequence). Losses at the gene ends were 6 bases for V and 5 bases for J; bases not matched to a gene: 12. CDR3 region: CSAAKGLAGDLETQYF. In DNA form, the CDR3 reads TGCAGTGCCGCAAAAGGACTAGCGGGGGATTTGGAGACCCAGTACTTC.

The table lists this clonotype with many counts. The chain has TRBV29-1 and TRBJ2-5; D is possibly TRBD1 or TRBD2 (5 bases each). This CDR3 spans 15 amino acids. V was cut by 1 base and J by 1 base, with 13 bases left in between. Germline CDR1 SQVTM, CDR2 ANQGSEA. The CDR3 DNA reads as TGCAGCGTTGAAGGCCACCGTGGGGGCCAAGAGACCCAGTACTTC. Its protein is CSVEGHRGGQETQYF.

This clonotype has a count of ten or more. The genes are TRBV5-5 and TRBJ2-3; D unclear. Germline values: CDR1 SGHKS, CDR2 YYEKEE (reference sequence). The CDR3 is 15 amino acids. V gave up 1 base and J gave up 5 bases, with 14 bases separating them. The CDR3 bases are TGTGCCAGCAGCTTGCGGCTCCTCCCCGGAGATACGCAGTATTTT. This sequence encodes CASSLRLLPGDTQYF.

As to this clonotype: An end of the junction differs from the germline gene, which may be a read error. The rearrangement uses TRBV19 and TRBJ2-6; a weak D match, TRBD1 (5 bases). Germline-derived CDR1 and CDR2 are LNHDA and SQIVND (reference sequence). The CDR3 is made up of 15 amino acids. CDR3 DNA: TGTGCCAGTAGTATTACAGGTACTGGGGCCAACGTCCGGACTTTC. It translates to CASSITGTGANVRTF.

This clonotype was seen ten or more times. This clone may be a read error of a much larger clone one base away. The CDR3 spells CSASGQADLGEQYF. In nucleotides, the CDR3 is TGCAGTGCTAGTGGGCAGGCCGACCTGGGTGAGCAGTACTTC. The chain links TRBV20-1 to TRBJ2-5; D gene unclear. Germline-derived CDR1 and CDR2 are DFQATT and SNEGSKA (reference sequence). Deletions cut 3 bases from V and 11 bases from J, with 22 bases between. The CDR3 contains 14 residues.

As for this clonotype: With a much larger clone just one base away, this may be a read error. The rearrangement joins TRBV6-5 to TRBJ2-5, with D perhaps TRBD1 (5 bases). The J call may be in error: the DNA end matches TRBJ2-7 better. Germline CDR1 and CDR2: MNHEY and SVGAGI. CDR3 size: 13 residues. The CDR3 coding sequence is TGTGCCAACGCGATGGCAGGGCGCTACGAGCAGTACTTC. It yields the protein CANAMAGRYEQYF.

This clonotype occurred a few times. CDR3 loop: CSAYSATNEKLFF. CDR3 DNA: TGCAGTGCGTACAGTGCAACTAATGAAAAACTGTTTTTT. The gene calls are TRBV20-1 and TRBJ1-4; D remains unclear. The CDR3 totals 13 residues. Trimming stripped 6 bases from V and 0 bases from J, with 8 bases between. From germline, CDR1 is DFQATT and CDR2 SNEGSKA (reference sequence).

The sample holds many counts of this clonotype. The V and J genes are TRBV7-8 and TRBJ2-1, with D tentatively TRBD2 (7 bases). This CDR3 has 15 residues. With 4 bases removed from V and 7 bases from J, the gap between germline ends came to 17 bases. The germline gives CDR1 SGHVS, CDR2 FQNEAQ. CDR3 amino acids: CASSSGTNGGNEQFF. CDR3 coding DNA: TGTGCCAGCAGCTCGGGGACAAACGGGGGGAATGAGCAGTTCTTC.